This TCR beta chain was obtained from a study of blood T cells in healthy people across ages. Using a J-beta primer mix together with a sample-barcoded 5' primer, a second PCR was run for roughly 7 to 11 cycles. Each sample yielded at least 3 million CDR3-containing paired-end reads. TCRdb fed the 5' RACE reads into MiXCR, producing one record per CDR3 protein. The sample has about 1 million distinct CDR3 sequences, around 27% seen once. This clonotype was counted only a few times. V shed 4 bases, J shed 4 bases, and the junction held 5 bases outside the gene matches. The germline CDR1 and CDR2 sequences are SGDLS and YYNGEE. The CDR3 runs 16 residues. This same sample was also part of a study on T cells of mothers and their children. That report adds: Pairs that are related and pairs that are unrelated have TCR recombination output shaped similarly by thymic selection. No persistent microchimeric T cell clones were detected at 95 to 100 clones per million clonotypes sensitivity.

The V gene is TRBV9, the J gene TRBJ2-1, with 13 nucleotides matching TRBD2. The TCR originated in a girl aged 2 to 9 in good health. The sequencing input was blood. This CDR3 reads CASSTGLAGVYNEQFF. CDR3 in DNA: TGTGCCAGCAGCACTGGACTAGCGGGAGTTTACAATGAGCAGTTCTTC. Drawing the rest from reference TRBV9 and TRBJ2-1, the complete variable domain is DSGVTQTPKHLITATGQRVTLRCSPRSGDLSVYWYQQSLDQGLQFLIQYYNGEERAKGNILERFSAQQFPDLHSELNLSSLELGDSALYFCASSTGLAGVYNEQFFGPGTRLTVL.